The rows below give T cell receptor beta chains drawn from one sample of a study of breast tumors, draining lymph nodes, adjacent tissues. Each CDR3 protein is one row after TCRdb ran MiXCR on the multiplex PCR reads. The repertoire holds 30,000 to 40,000 distinct CDR3 sequences, with around a third as singletons. The sequenced sample consisted of breast tumor tissue. The origin of the receptors is a female donor with breast cancer. Some clones in this sample may be carry-over from other donors' samples. Both conserved end residues are part of each CDR3. A D gene is named only where the DNA matches it firmly. Not every row has a clone size; where given, it reads once, few, many or a size class.

J gene | V gene | clone size | D gene | CDR3 protein | CDR3 DNA
TRBJ2-1 | TRBV19 | NA | NA | CASSGSHEQFF | TGTGCCAGTAGCGGGAGCCATGAGCAGTTCTTC
TRBJ2-5 | TRBV9 | NA | NA | CASSVGVQAETQYF | TGTGCCAGCAGCGTCGGGGTTCAGGCAGAGACCCAGTACTTC
TRBJ2-2 | TRBV15 | many | NA | CATSRTVNTGELFF | TGTGCCACCAGCAGGACAGTGAACACCGGGGAGCTGTTTTTT
TRBJ2-7 | TRBV6-5 | many | TRBD2 | CASSVTSGSYEQYF | TGTGCCAGCAGTGTCACTAGCGGGAGCTACGAGCAGTACTTC
TRBJ2-7 | TRBV7-9 | once | NA | CASSLTGASYEQYF | TGTGCCAGCAGCTTGACGGGAGCCTCCTACGAGCAGTACTTC
TRBJ2-7 | TRBV28 | few | TRBD2 | CASSPISGRRLGQYF | TGTGCCAGCAGTCCGATTAGCGGGAGGCGCTTAGGGCAGTACTTC
TRBJ2-6 | TRBV20-1 | many | TRBD1 | CSARVFGTGAYSGANVLTF | TGCAGTGCTAGGGTATTTGGGACAGGGGCCTACTCTGGGGCCAACGTCCTGACTTTC
TRBJ1-6 | TRBV15 | many | NA | CATSRSTGYRNSPLHF | TGTGCCACCAGCAGGTCGACGGGGTATCGGAATTCACCCCTCCACTTT
TRBJ2-1 | TRBV7-9 | NA | TRBD2 | CASIPGSGSSYNEQFF | TGTGCCAGCATCCCCGGTAGCGGGAGCTCCTACAATGAGCAGTTCTTC
TRBJ2-7 | TRBV19 | many | NA | CASSIVDGRGSHEQYF | TGTGCCAGTAGTATAGTCGACGGGAGAGGTTCACACGAGCAGTACTTC
TRBJ2-1 | TRBV7-2 | many | TRBD1 | CASSRTGGSGTTYNEQFF | TGTGCCAGCAGCCGGACAGGGGGAAGTGGGACTACCTACAATGAGCAGTTCTTC
TRBJ1-2 | TRBV20-1 | once | NA | CSAIKGLGGYTF | TGCAGTGCTATTAAAGGACTAGGGGGCTACACCTTC
TRBJ2-5 | TRBV5-4 | NA | TRBD1 | CASSNSDGTVEETQYF | TGTGCCAGCAGCAATAGCGATGGGACAGTTGAAGAGACCCAGTACTTC
TRBJ2-7 | TRBV18 | NA | NA | CASSPPGGRGEQYF | TGTGCCAGCTCACCACCGGGGGGGCGAGGCGAGCAGTACTTC
TRBJ2-7 | TRBV5-6 | many | TRBD2 | CASSALAGGAYEQYF | TGTGCCAGCAGCGCACTAGCGGGAGGGGCCTACGAGCAGTACTTC
TRBJ2-3 | TRBV5-1 | many | NA | CASSEAGISTDTQYF | TGCGCCAGCAGTGAGGCTGGGATTAGTACAGATACGCAGTATTTT